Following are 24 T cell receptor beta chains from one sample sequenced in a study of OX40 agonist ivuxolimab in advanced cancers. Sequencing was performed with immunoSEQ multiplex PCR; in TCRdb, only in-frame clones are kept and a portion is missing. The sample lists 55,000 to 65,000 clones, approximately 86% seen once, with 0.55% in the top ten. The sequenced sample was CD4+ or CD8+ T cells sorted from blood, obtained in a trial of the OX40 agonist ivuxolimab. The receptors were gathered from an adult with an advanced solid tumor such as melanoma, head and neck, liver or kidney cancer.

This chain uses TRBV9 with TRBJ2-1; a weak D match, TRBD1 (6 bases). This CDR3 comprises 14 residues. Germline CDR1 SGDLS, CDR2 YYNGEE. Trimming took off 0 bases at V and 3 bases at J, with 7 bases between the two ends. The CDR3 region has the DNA TGTGCCAGCAGCGTAGGGACAGTCTACAATGAGCAGTTCTTC. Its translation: CASSVGTVYNEQFF.

The CDR3, as DNA: TGTGCCTGGACCAAGACTAGCGGGGGGCTCGGGCAAGAGACCCAGTACTTC. Translated, it gives CAWTKTSGGLGQETQYF. This chain links TRBV30 with TRBJ2-5, with 13 bases identical to TRBD2. Germline-derived CDR1 and CDR2 are GTSNPN and SVGIG (reference sequence). This CDR3 has 17 amino acids. Unmatched junction bases numbered 10, after V lost 4 bases and J lost 2 bases.

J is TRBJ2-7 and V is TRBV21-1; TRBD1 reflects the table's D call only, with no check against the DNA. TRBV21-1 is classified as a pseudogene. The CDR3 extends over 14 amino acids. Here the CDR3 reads CASRPGQGPYEQYF. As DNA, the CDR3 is TGTGCCAGCCGTCCGGGACAGGGGCCCTACGAGCAGTACTTC.

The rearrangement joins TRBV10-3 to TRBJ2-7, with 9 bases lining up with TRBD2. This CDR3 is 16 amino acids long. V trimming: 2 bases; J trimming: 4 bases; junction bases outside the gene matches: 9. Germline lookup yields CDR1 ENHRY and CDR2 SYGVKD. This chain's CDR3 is CAISEAGGLKKYEQYF. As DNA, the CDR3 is TGTGCCATCAGTGAGGCGGGGGGGCTCAAGAAATACGAGCAGTACTTC.

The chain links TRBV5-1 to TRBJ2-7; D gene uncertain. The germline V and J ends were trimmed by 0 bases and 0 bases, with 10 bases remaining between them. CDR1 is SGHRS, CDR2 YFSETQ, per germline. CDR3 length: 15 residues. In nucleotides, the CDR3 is TGCGCCAGCAGCTTGGCGGCGGCCTACTCCTACGAGCAGTACTTC. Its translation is CASSLAAAYSYEQYF.

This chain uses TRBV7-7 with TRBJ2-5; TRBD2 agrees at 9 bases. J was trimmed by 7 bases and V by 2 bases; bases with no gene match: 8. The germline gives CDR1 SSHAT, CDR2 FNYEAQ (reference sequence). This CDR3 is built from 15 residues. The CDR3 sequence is CASSLSAGGPGTQYF. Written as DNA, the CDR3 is TGTGCCAGCAGCTTATCGGCGGGGGGGCCGGGGACCCAGTACTTC.

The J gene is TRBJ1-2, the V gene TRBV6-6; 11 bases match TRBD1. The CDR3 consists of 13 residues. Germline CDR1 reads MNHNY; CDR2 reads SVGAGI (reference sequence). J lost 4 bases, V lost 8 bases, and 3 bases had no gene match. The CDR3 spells CASGQGAAYGYTF. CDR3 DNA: TGTGCCAGCGGACAGGGGGCGGCCTATGGCTACACCTTC.

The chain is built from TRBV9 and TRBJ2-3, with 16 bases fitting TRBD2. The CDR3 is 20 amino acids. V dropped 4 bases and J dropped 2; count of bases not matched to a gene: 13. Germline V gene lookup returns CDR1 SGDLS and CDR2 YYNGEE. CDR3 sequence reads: CASSSTGLAGGHRNTDTQYF. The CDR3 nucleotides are TGTGCCAGCAGCTCAACGGGACTAGCGGGGGGGCATCGTAACACAGATACGCAGTATTTT. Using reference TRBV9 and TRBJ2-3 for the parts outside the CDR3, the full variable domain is DSGVTQTPKHLITATGQRVTLRCSPRSGDLSVYWYQQSLDQGLQFLIQYYNGEERAKGNILERFSAQQFPDLHSELNLSSLELGDSALYFCASSSTGLAGGHRNTDTQYFGPGTRLTVL.

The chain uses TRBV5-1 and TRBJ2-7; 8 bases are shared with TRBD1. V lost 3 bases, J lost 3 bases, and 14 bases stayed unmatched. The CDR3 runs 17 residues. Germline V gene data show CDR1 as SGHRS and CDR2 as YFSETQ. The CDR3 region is CASSSGTGGSRIYEQYF. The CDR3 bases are TGCGCCAGCAGCTCAGGGACAGGAGGCAGTAGAATCTACGAGCAGTACTTC.

CDR3 DNA: TGTGCCAGCAGCCACCACTACGAGCAGTACTTC. It translates to CASSHHYEQYF. This chain connects TRBV6-6 to TRBJ2-7; D not resolved. The germline gives CDR1 MNHNY, CDR2 SVGAGI (reference sequence). V shed 6 bases and J shed 3 bases, with 6 bases lying between them. The CDR3 extends over 11 amino acids.

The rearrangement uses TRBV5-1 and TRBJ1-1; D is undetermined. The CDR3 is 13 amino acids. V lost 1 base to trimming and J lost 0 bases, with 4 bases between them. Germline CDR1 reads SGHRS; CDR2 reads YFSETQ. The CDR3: CASSLQLNTEAFF. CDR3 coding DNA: TGCGCCAGCAGCTTGCAATTGAACACTGAAGCTTTCTTT.

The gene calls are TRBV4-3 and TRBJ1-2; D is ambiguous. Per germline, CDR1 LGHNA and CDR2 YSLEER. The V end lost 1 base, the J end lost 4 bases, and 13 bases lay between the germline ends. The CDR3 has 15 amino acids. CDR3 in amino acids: CASSQAIRTVYGYTF. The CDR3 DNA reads TGCGCCAGCAGCCAAGCCATCCGGACGGTCTATGGCTACACCTTC.

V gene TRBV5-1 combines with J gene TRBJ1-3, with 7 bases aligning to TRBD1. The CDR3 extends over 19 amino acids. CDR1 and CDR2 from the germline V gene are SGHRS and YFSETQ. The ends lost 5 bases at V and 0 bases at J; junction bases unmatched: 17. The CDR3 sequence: CASSAGSGQVAFSGNTIYF. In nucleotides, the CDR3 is TGCGCCAGCAGTGCTGGGTCTGGACAGGTAGCCTTCTCTGGAAACACCATATATTTT.

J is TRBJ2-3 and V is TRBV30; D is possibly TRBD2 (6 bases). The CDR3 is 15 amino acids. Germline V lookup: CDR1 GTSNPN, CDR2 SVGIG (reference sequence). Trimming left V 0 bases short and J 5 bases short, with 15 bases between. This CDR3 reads CAWSVPRRGKDTQYF. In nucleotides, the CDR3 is TGTGCCTGGAGTGTACCCCGGCGGGGAAAAGATACGCAGTATTTT.

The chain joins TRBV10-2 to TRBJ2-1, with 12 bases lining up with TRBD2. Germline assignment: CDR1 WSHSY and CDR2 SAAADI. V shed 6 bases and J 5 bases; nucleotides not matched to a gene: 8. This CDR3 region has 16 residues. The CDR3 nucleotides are TGCGCCAGCAGCCCGAGGGGGACTAGCGGGCACAATGAGCAGTTCTTC. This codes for CASSPRGTSGHNEQFF.

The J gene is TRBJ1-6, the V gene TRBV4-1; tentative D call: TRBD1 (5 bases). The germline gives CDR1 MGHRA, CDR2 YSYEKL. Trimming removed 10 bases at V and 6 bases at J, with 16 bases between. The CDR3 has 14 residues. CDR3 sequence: CATEIGAGNSPLHF. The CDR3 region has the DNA TGCGCCACCGAAATAGGGGCGGGTAATTCACCCCTCCACTTT.

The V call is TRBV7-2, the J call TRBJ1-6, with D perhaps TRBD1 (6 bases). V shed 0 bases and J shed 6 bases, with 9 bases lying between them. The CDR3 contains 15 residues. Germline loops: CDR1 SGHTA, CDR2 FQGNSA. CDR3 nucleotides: TGTGCCAGCAGCTTAGCTCGGACAGCTAATTCACCCCTCCACTTT. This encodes CASSLARTANSPLHF.

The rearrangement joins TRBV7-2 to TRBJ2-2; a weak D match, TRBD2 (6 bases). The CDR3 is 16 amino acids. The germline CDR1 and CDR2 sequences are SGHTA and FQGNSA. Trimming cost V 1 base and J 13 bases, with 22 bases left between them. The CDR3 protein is CASSLELREPRRGLFF. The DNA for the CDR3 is TGTGCCAGCAGCTTAGAGTTAAGGGAGCCCCGGCGGGGGCTGTTTTTT.

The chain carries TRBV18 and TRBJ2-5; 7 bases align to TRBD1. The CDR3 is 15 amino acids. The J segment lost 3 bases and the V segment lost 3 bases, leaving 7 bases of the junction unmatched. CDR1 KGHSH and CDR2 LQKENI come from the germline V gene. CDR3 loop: CASSPFDTGEETQYF. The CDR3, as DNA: TGTGCCAGCTCACCCTTTGATACAGGGGAAGAGACCCAGTACTTC. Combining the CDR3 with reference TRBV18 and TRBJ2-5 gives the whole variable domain NAGVMQNPRHLVRRRGQEARLRCSPMKGHSHVYWYRQLPEEGLKFMVYLQKENIIDESGMPKERFSAEFPKEGPSILRIQQVVRGDSAAYFCASSPFDTGEETQYFGPGTRLLVL.

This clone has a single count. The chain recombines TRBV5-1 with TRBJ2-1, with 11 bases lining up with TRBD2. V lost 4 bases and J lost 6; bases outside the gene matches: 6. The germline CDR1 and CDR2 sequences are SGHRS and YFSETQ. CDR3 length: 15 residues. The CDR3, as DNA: TGCGCCAGCAGCACAGGAGGACTAGCGGGCAATGAGCAGTTCTTC. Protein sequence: CASSTGGLAGNEQFF.

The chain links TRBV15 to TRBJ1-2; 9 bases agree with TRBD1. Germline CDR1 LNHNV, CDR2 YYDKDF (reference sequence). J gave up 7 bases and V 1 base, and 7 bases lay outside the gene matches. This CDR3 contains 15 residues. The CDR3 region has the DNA TGTGCCACCAGCAGAGGGTCCGACAGGGGGTTTGGCTACACCTTC. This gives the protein CATSRGSDRGFGYTF.

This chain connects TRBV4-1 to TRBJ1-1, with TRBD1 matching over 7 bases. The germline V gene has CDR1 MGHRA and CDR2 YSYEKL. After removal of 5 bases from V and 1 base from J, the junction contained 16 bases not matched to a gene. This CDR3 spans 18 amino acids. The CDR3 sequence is CASSILMGRTGANTEAFF. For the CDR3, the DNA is TGCGCCAGCAGCATCTTAATGGGTAGAACAGGGGCGAACACTGAAGCTTTCTTT.

The CDR3 nucleotides read TGTGCCAGCTCCCCGGGGACAGGGGTTGGTGAAGCTTTCTTT. Its translation is CASSPGTGVGEAFF. The V call is TRBV18, the J call TRBJ1-1; 10 bases match TRBD1. The germline gives CDR1 KGHSH, CDR2 LQKENI. This CDR3 has 14 amino acids. With 6 bases clipped from V and 7 bases from J, the junction kept 8 bases outside the gene matches.

As DNA, the CDR3 is TGCGCCAGCAGCCAAGATCCGAGCAGGACCACTGAAGCTTTCTTT. This gives the protein CASSQDPSRTTEAFF. The chain recombines TRBV4-3 with TRBJ1-1; D not certain. Deletions cut 0 bases from V and 4 bases from J, with 12 bases between. The CDR3 extends over 15 amino acids. Germline V CDR1 and CDR2: LGHNA, YSLEER.